This T cell receptor beta chain was sequenced in a study of synovial regulatory T cells in juvenile arthritis. Sequencing was performed with immunoSEQ multiplex PCR; in TCRdb, only in-frame clones are kept and a portion is missing. This sample's clone table lists about 10,000 clones. The CDR3 sequence is 12 residues long. DNA for this receptor is not on file. Per the germline V gene, CDR1 is SGHNT and CDR2 is YENEEA. The sequencing input was Treg cells from blood. Subset described: remaining (HLA-DR-negative) circulating blood Treg cells. The gene calls are TRBV11-3 and TRBJ2-7; TCRdb selects TRBD1, and the lack of DNA leaves this call unchecked. The sequence came from a donor younger than 30 with juvenile idiopathic arthritis. The CDR3 region is CASSFSRTGQYF.